The 28 T cell receptor beta chains in this list originate from one sample, sequenced in a study of identical twins. TCRdb called the 5' RACE reads again in MiXCR, with one record for every CDR3 protein. The sample comprises some 500,000 distinct CDR3 sequences, approximately 22% of which are singletons, and about 0.93% rests with the top ten. This sample also appeared in a second study, on T cells expressing NK-cell markers.

Sequencing used CD4+ T cells sorted from blood. These TCRs come from a young woman in good health.

The V gene is TRBV20-1, the J gene TRBJ2-7; 14 nucleotides align to TRBD2. The CDR3 is made up of 15 amino acids. The V gene end was trimmed by 3 bases and the J gene end by 2 bases; junction bases not matched to a gene: 3. Germline values: CDR1 DFQATT, CDR2 SNEGSKA (reference sequence). CDR3 amino acids: CSARGLAGETYEQYF. CDR3 bases: TGCAGTGCTAGGGGACTAGCGGGGGAAACCTACGAGCAGTACTTC.

The rearrangement uses TRBV12-3 or TRBV12-4 and TRBJ2-1; tentative D call: TRBD2 (6 bases). Trimming took 9 bases from V and 1 from J, leaving 16 bases between them. The CDR3 totals 15 residues. The DNA of the CDR3 is TGTGCCAGTGGGGCGGGGACTCAATCCTACAATGAGCAGTTCTTC. Translated, it gives CASGAGTQSYNEQFF.

This clonotype was seen a few times. The chain uses TRBV5-5 and TRBJ2-1, with 7 positions matching TRBD2. The CDR3 contains 15 residues. Looked up from germline, CDR1 is SGHKS and CDR2 is YYEKEE (reference sequence). Germline trimming cut 6 bases from V and 4 bases from J; bases unmatched to any gene: 10. Here the CDR3 reads CASTPGGGNYNEQFF. The CDR3 DNA follows: TGTGCCAGCACCCCTGGCGGGGGAAATTACAATGAGCAGTTCTTC.

J is TRBJ2-1 and V is TRBV12-3 or TRBV12-4; D is uncertain. V dropped 2 bases and J dropped 8 bases, with 10 bases sitting between them. This CDR3 is 13 amino acids long. The CDR3 region has the DNA TGTGCCAGCAGTTTAATCCAGCCCGATGAGCAGTTCTTC. Residues: CASSLIQPDEQFF.

This clonotype was observed at least ten times. The V gene is TRBV12-3 or TRBV12-4, the J gene TRBJ2-7, with 8 bases lining up with TRBD1. Losses at the gene ends were 5 bases for V and 3 bases for J; bases not matched to a gene: 3. The CDR3 is made up of 13 amino acids. CDR3 protein: CASSGQGNYEQYF. CDR3 nucleotides: TGTGCCAGCAGTGGACAGGGAAACTACGAGCAGTACTTC.

V usage is TRBV6-5 and J usage is TRBJ1-3; D remains ambiguous. Trimming cost V 7 bases and J 4 bases, with 5 bases left between them. From germline, CDR1 is MNHEY and CDR2 SVGAGI. The CDR3 spans 11 residues. The CDR3: CASTFGNTIYF. CDR3 coding DNA: TGTGCCAGCACCTTCGGAAACACCATATATTTT.

This clonotype has just a few counts. The rearrangement joins TRBV20-1 to TRBJ2-7; TRBD1 aligns across 7 bases. The germline V gene encodes CDR1 DFQATT and CDR2 SNEGSKA (reference sequence). The V gene end was trimmed by 5 bases and the J gene end by 2 bases; junction bases not matched to a gene: 9. CDR3 length equals 14 residues. CDR3 DNA: TGCAGTGCTCGTCCCCCAGGACAGGCCTACGAGCAGTACTTC. It translates to CSARPPGQAYEQYF.

DNA for the CDR3: TGTGCCAGCAGCTTAGGGGAAGGCAGAGACATTCAGTACTTC. Translation gives CASSLGEGRDIQYF. The chain uses TRBV5-4 and TRBJ2-4, with a possible D match to TRBD1 (5 bases). The CDR3 spans 14 residues. The germline CDR1 and CDR2 sequences are SGHNT and YYREEE (reference sequence). Trimming removed 2 bases at V and 8 bases at J, with 14 bases between.

V gene TRBV20-1 combines with J gene TRBJ1-5, with D tentatively TRBD1 (5 bases). The CDR3 spans 15 residues. Germline V lookup: CDR1 DFQATT, CDR2 SNEGSKA (reference sequence). Trimming cost V 0 bases and J 6 bases, with 15 bases left between them. CDR3 nucleotides: TGCAGTGCTAGAGATCGGGAGGGGAGTGGTCAGCCCCAGCATTTT. Translation gives CSARDREGSGQPQHF.

This clonotype was seen more than once but under ten times. The chain combines TRBV12-3 or TRBV12-4 with TRBJ1-4; D unclear. V was pared by 0 bases and J by 8 bases, with 13 bases between. The CDR3 has 15 amino acids. CDR3 in DNA: TGTGCCAGCAGTTTAGCGCTGGGGAAATGGGAAAAACTGTTTTTT. Translating it yields CASSLALGKWEKLFF.

The chain links TRBV20-1 to TRBJ2-3; D is uncertain. Germline V gives CDR1 DFQATT, CDR2 SNEGSKA (reference sequence). This CDR3 contains 15 residues. Trimming shortened V by 4 bases and J by 2 bases, and 16 bases separated the two germline ends. The CDR3 sequence is CSAKKAGGPTDTQYF. CDR3 nucleotides: TGCAGTGCTAAGAAGGCCGGCGGACCCACAGATACGCAGTATTTT.

This clonotype was observed a handful of times. The chain combines TRBV12-3 or TRBV12-4 with TRBJ2-5, with D tentatively TRBD2 (6 bases). Trimming removed 4 bases at V and 2 bases at J, with 11 bases between. The CDR3 contains 14 residues. In DNA, the CDR3 is TGTGCCAGCAGTTATAGGCTAGCGCAAGAGACCCAGTACTTC. It encodes CASSYRLAQETQYF.

This clonotype was observed a few times. The rearrangement links TRBV5-1 to TRBJ2-1; 8 bases match TRBD1. This CDR3 region has 17 residues. The junction had 13 bases not matched to a gene; V was cut back by 1 base and J by 7 bases. CDR1 and CDR2 from the germline V gene are SGHRS and YFSETQ. CDR3 in DNA: TGCGCCAGCAGCTTGCCAAGACCAGGGGGCAGTTCAAATGAGCAGTTCTTC. Translating it yields CASSLPRPGGSSNEQFF.

This clonotype was counted only a few times. CDR3 in DNA: TGTGCCATCAGTGAGGGTCGCGTCCGGGAGCTGTTTTTT. It yields the protein CAISEGRVRELFF. The chain uses TRBV10-3 and TRBJ2-2; D is unclear. The CDR3 is 13 residues long. Trimming cost V 2 bases and J 9 bases, with 10 bases left between them. Germline V gives CDR1 ENHRY, CDR2 SYGVKD.

This clonotype was counted ten times or more. The chain carries TRBV5-1 and TRBJ2-7, with TRBD1 as a possible D gene (5 bases). CDR1 is SGHRS, CDR2 YFSETQ, per germline. V was pared by 4 bases and J by 5 bases, with 10 bases between. The CDR3 is 12 amino acids. CDR3 residues: CASSQPGNEQYF. CDR3 DNA: TGCGCCAGCAGCCAACCAGGGAACGAGCAGTACTTC.

This chain connects TRBV28 to TRBJ1-2; no firm D call. The germline CDR1 and CDR2 sequences are MDHEN and SYDVKM. CDR3 length: 13 amino acids. Between the trimmed V and J ends, which lost 7 bases and 2 bases, there was a span of 11 bases. CDR3: CASNDFKNYGYTF. The CDR3 DNA reads TGTGCCAGCAATGATTTTAAGAACTATGGCTACACCTTC.

In this sample, this clonotype turned up a few times. This chain links TRBV12-3 or TRBV12-4 with TRBJ2-1; D remains ambiguous. V lost 6 bases to trimming and J lost 6 bases, with 9 bases between them. The length of the CDR3 is 12 residues. Here the CDR3 DNA reads TGTGCCAGCAGGAAGTCGCTCAATGAGCAGTTCTTC. Protein: CASRKSLNEQFF.

The table lists this clonotype with a few counts. The chain couples TRBV5-6 to TRBJ1-2; no definite D call. Trimming removed 1 base from V and 6 bases from J, with 13 bases in between. The CDR3 has 14 residues. From germline, CDR1 is SGHDT and CDR2 YYEEEE. The CDR3 protein is CASSLLLGWDGYTF. DNA of the CDR3: TGTGCCAGCAGCTTGTTGCTCGGGTGGGATGGCTACACCTTC.

V is TRBV7-2 and J is TRBJ1-2, with D unclear. Germline values: CDR1 SGHTA, CDR2 FQGNSA. With 5 bases removed from V and 4 bases from J, the gap between germline ends came to 11 bases. The CDR3 loop spans 13 amino acids. This CDR3 is CASSPGPVYGYTF. Here the CDR3 DNA reads TGTGCCAGCAGCCCTGGACCGGTCTATGGCTACACCTTC.

This clonotype occurred a few times. The chain couples TRBV2 to TRBJ2-1, with D perhaps matching TRBD1 or TRBD2 (5 bases each). V lost 6 bases to trimming and J lost 9 bases, with 18 bases between them. CDR3 length equals 14 residues. Germline V gene sequence: CDR1 SNHLY, CDR2 FYNNEI. The CDR3 sequence is CASSGTQPRGEQFF. Written as DNA, the CDR3 is TGTGCCAGCAGCGGGACCCAGCCGAGGGGTGAGCAGTTCTTC.

V is TRBV20-1 and J is TRBJ2-1; 8 nucleotides align to TRBD2. Germline-derived CDR1 and CDR2 are DFQATT and SNEGSKA (reference sequence). The CDR3 consists of 15 residues. The V gene end was trimmed by 8 bases and the J gene end by 0 bases; junction bases not matched to a gene: 9. In nucleotides, the CDR3 is TGCAGTTCCACACTAGCGGTTAGCTCCTACAATGAGCAGTTCTTC. Its translation is CSSTLAVSSYNEQFF.

A few counts support this clonotype. In DNA, the CDR3 is TGCGCCAGCAGCGTAACAGGACAGGGCACTGAAGCTTTCTTT. Its translation: CASSVTGQGTEAFF. The rearrangement joins TRBV5-1 to TRBJ1-1; 8 bases are shared with TRBD1. The CDR3 extends over 14 amino acids. The ends lost 4 bases at V and 4 bases at J; junction bases unmatched: 6. Germline lookup yields CDR1 SGHRS and CDR2 YFSETQ. Complete variable domain (other parts from reference TRBV5-1 and TRBJ1-1): KAGVTQTPRYLIKTRGQQVTLSCSPISGHRSVSWYQQTPGQGLQFLFEYFSETQRNKGNFPGRFSGRQFSNSRSEMNVSTLELGDSALYLCASSVTGQGTEAFFGQGTRLTVV.

This clonotype has at least ten counts. This chain joins TRBV12-3 or TRBV12-4 and TRBJ2-7; tentative D call: TRBD1 (5 bases). Trimming stripped 5 bases from V and 0 bases from J, with 11 bases between. The CDR3 is 14 residues long. CDR3 sequence (DNA): TGTGCCAGCAGTCGCCCAGGGCACTCCTACGAGCAGTACTTC. Residues: CASSRPGHSYEQYF.

The chain links TRBV29-1 to TRBJ1-1; D call uncertain. Germline-derived CDR1 and CDR2 are SQVTM and ANQGSEA. This CDR3 is 13 amino acids long. V dropped 1 base and J dropped 7 bases, with 13 bases sitting between them. CDR3 sequence (DNA): TGCAGCGTTGAAGGTCAGGCCGCTCTTGAAGCTTTCTTT. Its protein product is CSVEGQAALEAFF.

This clonotype was picked up one time. This may come from a read error, since a much larger clone is one base off. CDR3 nucleotide sequence: TGTGCCAGCAGTGAACAGGGGCCCGGGGAGCTGTTTTTT. This translates into CASSEQGPGELFF. V and J are TRBV25-1 and TRBJ2-2, with D possibly TRBD1 on 6 matching bases. Trimming left V 2 bases short and J 6 bases short, with 7 bases between. CDR1 and CDR2 from the germline V gene are MGHDK and SYGVNS. There are 13 residues in the CDR3. Full variable domain (remainder filled in from reference TRBV25-1 and TRBJ2-2): EADIYQTPRYLVIGTGKKITLECSQTMGHDKMYWYQQDPGMELHLIHYSYGVNSTEKGDLSSESTVSRIRTEHFPLTLESARPSHTSQYLCASSEQGPGELFFGEGSRLTVL.

The J gene is TRBJ1-2, the V gene TRBV12-3 or TRBV12-4; maybe TRBD1 (5 bases). The CDR3 is made up of 13 amino acids. Deletions cut 6 bases from V and 1 base from J, with 9 bases between. The CDR3 DNA reads TGTGCCAGCAGAGAGACAGATAACTATGGCTACACCTTC. Its translation: CASRETDNYGYTF.

The genes are TRBV2 and TRBJ1-6, with D unresolved. CDR3 size: 14 residues. Germline V gene lookup returns CDR1 SNHLY and CDR2 FYNNEI. Deletions cut 3 bases from V and 8 bases from J, with 11 bases between. CDR3 sequence (DNA): TGTGCCAGCAGTGATGTTGGGCCCGATTCACCCCTCCACTTT. Encoded protein: CASSDVGPDSPLHF.

The genes are TRBV27 and TRBJ2-1, with D perhaps matching TRBD1 (6 bases). V lost 2 bases to trimming and J lost 1 base, with 9 bases between them. The CDR3 loop spans 15 amino acids. Germline V gene sequence: CDR1 MNHEY, CDR2 SMNVEV (reference sequence). The CDR3 sequence is CASSLGQLSYNEQFF. The CDR3 DNA follows: TGTGCCAGCAGTTTAGGACAGCTTTCCTACAATGAGCAGTTCTTC.